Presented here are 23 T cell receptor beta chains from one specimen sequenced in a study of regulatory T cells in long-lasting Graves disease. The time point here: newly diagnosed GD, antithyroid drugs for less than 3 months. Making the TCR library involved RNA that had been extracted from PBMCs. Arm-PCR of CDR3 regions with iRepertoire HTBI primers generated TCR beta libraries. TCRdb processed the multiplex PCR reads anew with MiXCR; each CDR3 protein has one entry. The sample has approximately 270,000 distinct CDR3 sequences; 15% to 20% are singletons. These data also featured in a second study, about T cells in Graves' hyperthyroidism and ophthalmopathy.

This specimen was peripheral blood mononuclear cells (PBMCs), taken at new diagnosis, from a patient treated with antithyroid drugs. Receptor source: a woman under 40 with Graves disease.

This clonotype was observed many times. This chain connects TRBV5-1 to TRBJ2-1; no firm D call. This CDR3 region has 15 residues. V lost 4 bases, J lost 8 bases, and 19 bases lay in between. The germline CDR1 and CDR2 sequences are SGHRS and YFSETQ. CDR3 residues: CASSPRSHGRYEQFF. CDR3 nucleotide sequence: TGCGCCAGCAGCCCCAGGTCCCACGGACGCTATGAGCAGTTCTTC.

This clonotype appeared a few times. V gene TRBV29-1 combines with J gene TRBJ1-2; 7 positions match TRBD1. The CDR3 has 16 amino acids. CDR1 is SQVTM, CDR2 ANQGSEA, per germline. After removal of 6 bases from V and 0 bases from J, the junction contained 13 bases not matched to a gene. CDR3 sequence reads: CSVAGTVNKANYGYTF. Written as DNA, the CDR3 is TGCAGCGTCGCCGGGACAGTCAACAAAGCTAACTATGGCTACACCTTC.

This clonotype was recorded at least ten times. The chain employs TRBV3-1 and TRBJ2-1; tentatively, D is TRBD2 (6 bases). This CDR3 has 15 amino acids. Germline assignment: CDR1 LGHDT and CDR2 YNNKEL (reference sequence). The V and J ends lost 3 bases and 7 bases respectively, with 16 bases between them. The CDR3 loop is CASSHFGGLGNEQFF. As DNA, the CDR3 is TGTGCCAGCAGCCACTTTGGGGGGTTGGGGAATGAGCAGTTCTTC.

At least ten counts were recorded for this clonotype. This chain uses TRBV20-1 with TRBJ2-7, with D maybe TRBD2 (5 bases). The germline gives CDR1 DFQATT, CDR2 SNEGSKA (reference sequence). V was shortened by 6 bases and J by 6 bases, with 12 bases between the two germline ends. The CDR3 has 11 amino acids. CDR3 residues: CSAHWRREQYF. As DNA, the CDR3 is TGCAGTGCCCACTGGAGGCGCGAGCAGTACTTC.

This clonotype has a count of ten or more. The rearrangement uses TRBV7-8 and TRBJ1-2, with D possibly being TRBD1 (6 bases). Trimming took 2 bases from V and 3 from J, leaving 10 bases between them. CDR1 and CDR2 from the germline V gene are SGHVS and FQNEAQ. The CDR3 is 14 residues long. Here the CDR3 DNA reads TGTGCCAGCAGCTTAAGGGGGGGATACTATGGCTACACCTTC. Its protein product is CASSLRGGYYGYTF.

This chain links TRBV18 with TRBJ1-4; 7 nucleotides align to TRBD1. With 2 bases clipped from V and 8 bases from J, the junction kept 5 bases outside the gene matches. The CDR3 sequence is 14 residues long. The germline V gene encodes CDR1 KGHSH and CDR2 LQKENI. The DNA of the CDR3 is TGTGCCAGCTCACCAGGGACAGTTGGGGAAAAACTGTTTTTT. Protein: CASSPGTVGEKLFF.

CDR3 region: CASSPLSGVSYEQYF. The CDR3 nucleotides read TGTGCCAGCAGCCCTTTGTCGGGGGTCTCCTACGAGCAGTACTTC. The chain uses TRBV7-6 and TRBJ2-7; D perhaps matches TRBD2 (6 bases). V dropped 5 bases and J dropped 0 bases, with 14 bases sitting between them. Germline V gene sequence: CDR1 SGHVS, CDR2 FNYEAQ. This CDR3 contains 15 residues.

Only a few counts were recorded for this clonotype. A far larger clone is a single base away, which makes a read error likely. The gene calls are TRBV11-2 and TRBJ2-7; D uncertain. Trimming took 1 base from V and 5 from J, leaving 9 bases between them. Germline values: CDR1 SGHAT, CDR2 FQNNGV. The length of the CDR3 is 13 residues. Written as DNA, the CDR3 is TGTGCCAGCAGCTTAGTTGGGCTCGACGAGCAGTACTTC. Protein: CASSLVGLDEQYF.

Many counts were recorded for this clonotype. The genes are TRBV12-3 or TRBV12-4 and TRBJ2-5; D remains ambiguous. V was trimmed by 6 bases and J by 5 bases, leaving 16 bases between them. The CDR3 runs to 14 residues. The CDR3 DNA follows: TGTGCCAGCAGGGTAGGTCTGGCCCGCGAGACCCAGTACTTC. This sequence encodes CASRVGLARETQYF.

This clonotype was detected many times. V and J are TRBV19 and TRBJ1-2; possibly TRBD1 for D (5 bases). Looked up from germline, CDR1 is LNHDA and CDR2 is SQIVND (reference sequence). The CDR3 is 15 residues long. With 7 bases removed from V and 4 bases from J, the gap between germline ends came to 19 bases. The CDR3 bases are TGTGCCAGTACTCTGGCCCCTCGGCAGGGCTATGGCTACACCTTC. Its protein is CASTLAPRQGYGYTF.

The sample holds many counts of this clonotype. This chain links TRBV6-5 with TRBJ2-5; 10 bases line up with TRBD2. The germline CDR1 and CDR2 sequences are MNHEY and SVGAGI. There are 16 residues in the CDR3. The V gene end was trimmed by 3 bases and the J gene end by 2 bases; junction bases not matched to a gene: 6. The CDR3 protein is CASSYPTSGSQETQYF. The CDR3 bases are TGTGCCAGCAGTTATCCGACTAGCGGGTCACAAGAGACCCAGTACTTC.

In nucleotides, the CDR3 is TGTGCCAGCAGCAGATCGACAGGGCCAGAGACCCAGTACTTC. The encoded protein is CASSRSTGPETQYF. The V and J genes are TRBV7-2 and TRBJ2-5, with 7 bases that match TRBD1. The CDR3 sequence is 14 residues long. The V gene end was trimmed by 5 bases and the J gene end by 4 bases; junction bases not matched to a gene: 7. Looked up from germline, CDR1 is SGHTA and CDR2 is FQGNSA.

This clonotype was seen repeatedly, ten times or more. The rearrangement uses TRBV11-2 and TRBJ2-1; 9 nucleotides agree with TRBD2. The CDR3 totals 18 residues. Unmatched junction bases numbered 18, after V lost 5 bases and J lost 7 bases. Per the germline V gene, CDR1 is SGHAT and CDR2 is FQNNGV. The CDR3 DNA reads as TGTGCCAGCAGCACCCCCTGGGGCGGGACTAGCAGGCCGAATGAGCAGTTCTTC. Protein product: CASSTPWGGTSRPNEQFF.

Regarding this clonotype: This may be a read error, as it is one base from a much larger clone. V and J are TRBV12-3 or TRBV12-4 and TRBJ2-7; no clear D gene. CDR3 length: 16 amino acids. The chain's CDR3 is CASSEALGHQPYGQYF. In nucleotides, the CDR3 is TGTGCCAGCAGTGAAGCGCTAGGCCATCAGCCCTACGGGCAGTACTTC.

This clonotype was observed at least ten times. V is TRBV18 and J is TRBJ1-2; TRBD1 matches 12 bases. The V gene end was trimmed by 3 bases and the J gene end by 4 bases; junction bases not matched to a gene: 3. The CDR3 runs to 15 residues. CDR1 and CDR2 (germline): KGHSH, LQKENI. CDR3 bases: TGTGCCAGCTCACCTGGGACAGGGGGCGGCTATGGCTACACCTTC. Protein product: CASSPGTGGGYGYTF.

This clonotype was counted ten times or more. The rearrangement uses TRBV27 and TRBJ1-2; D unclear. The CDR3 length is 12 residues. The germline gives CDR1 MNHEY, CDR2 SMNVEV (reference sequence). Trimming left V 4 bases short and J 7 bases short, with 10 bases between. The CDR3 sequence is CASSSQSGGYTF. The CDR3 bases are TGTGCCAGCAGTTCACAGTCGGGTGGCTACACCTTC.

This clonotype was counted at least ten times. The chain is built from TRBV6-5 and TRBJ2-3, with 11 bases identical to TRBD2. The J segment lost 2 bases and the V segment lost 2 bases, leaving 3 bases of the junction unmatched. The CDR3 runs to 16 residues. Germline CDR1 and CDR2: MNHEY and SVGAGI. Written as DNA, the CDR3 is TGTGCCAGCAGTTACCGACTAGCGGGAAACACAGATACGCAGTATTTT. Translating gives CASSYRLAGNTDTQYF.

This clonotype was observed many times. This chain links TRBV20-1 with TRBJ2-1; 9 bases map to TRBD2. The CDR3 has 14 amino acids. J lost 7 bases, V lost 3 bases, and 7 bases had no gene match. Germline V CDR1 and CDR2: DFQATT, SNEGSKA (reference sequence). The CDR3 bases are TGCAGTGCTAGTAGGAGCGGGGGGCCTAATGAGCAGTTCTTC. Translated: CSASRSGGPNEQFF.

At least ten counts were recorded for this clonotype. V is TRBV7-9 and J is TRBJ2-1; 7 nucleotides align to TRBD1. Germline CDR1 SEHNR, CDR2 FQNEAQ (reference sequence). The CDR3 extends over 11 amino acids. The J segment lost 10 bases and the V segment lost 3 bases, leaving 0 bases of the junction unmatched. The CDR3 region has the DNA TGTGCCAGCAGCTTGGGACAGGAGCAGTTCTTC. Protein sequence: CASSLGQEQFF.

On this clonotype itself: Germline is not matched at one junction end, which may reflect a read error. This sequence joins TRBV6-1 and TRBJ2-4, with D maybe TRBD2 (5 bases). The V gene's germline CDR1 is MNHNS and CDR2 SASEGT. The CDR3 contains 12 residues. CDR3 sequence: CATGLGRNTQYF. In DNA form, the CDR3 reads TGTGCCACCGGACTCGGACGAAACACTCAGTACTTC.

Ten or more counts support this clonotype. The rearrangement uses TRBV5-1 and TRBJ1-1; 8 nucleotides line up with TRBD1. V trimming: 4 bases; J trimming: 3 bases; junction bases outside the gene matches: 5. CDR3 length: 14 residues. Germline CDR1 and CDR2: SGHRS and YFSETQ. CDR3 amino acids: CASSQGAGDTEAFF. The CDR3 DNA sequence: TGCGCCAGCAGCCAGGGGGCTGGGGACACTGAAGCTTTCTTT.

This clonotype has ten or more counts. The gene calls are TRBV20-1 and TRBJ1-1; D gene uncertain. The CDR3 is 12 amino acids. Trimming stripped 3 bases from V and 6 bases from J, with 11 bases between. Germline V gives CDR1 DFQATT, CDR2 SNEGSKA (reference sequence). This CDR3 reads CSASLPGPEAFF. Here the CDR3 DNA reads TGCAGTGCTAGTCTACCAGGTCCTGAAGCTTTCTTT.

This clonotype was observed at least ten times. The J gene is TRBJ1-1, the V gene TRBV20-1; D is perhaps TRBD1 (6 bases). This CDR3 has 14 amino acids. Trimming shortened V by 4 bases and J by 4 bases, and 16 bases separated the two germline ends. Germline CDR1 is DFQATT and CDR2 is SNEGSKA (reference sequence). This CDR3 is CSAIQGQRGTEAFF. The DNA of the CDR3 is TGCAGTGCTATTCAAGGACAGCGGGGCACTGAAGCTTTCTTT.